This T cell receptor beta chain was documented in a study of T cells in Graves' hyperthyroidism and ophthalmopathy. Study as a whole: Any treatment followed the collection of peripheral blood at initial diagnosis.

Study-level results: Model predictions of ophthalmopathy came a median approximately 6.5 months before onset.

This clonotype was observed at least ten times. The antigen remains undetermined. Amplification yielded TCR beta CDR3 regions, with RNA transcripts as the source. Carried out on the TCR CDR3, a first-round RT-PCR used the HTBI primer set. In TCRdb, the multiplex PCR reads were re-called with MiXCR into one record per CDR3 protein. The sample lists around 270,000 distinct CDR3 sequences; around 19% were seen once. Germline V gene data show CDR1 as SNHLY and CDR2 as FYNNEI. CDR3 length equals 14 residues. V was trimmed by 4 bases and J by 6 bases, leaving 16 bases between them. J is TRBJ2-7 and V is TRBV2; TRBD2 is a possible D gene (5 bases). The sequencing input was blood. The clonotype was recovered from a man aged 45-65 years with Graves' ophthalmopathy. The CDR3 coding sequence is TGTGCCAGCAGTGGGCTAGCCACCCCCAGCGAGCAGTACTTC. Encoded protein: CASSGLATPSEQYF.